The 30 T cell receptor beta chains in this list originate from one sample, sequenced in a study of blood T cell repertoires in COVID-19. TCRdb's table, derived via immunoSEQ multiplex PCR, lists solely in-frame clones and lacks some. Altogether under 350,000 clones are present, 86% being singletons, with the ten largest covering around 4.4%. The sequencing sample was made of PBMCs or T cells enriched from blood (not recorded which). The receptors were sampled from a woman between 35 and 50 years old with acute COVID-19.

This chain connects TRBV18 to TRBJ2-5, with 12 bases lining up with TRBD1. CDR3 size: 16 residues. The trim removed 3 bases at V and 3 bases at J, leaving 5 bases unmatched. CDR1 and CDR2 (germline): KGHSH, LQKENI. CDR3 sequence: CASSPLGTGGEETQYF. As DNA, the CDR3 is TGTGCCAGCTCACCCTTGGGGACAGGGGGCGAAGAGACCCAGTACTTC.

The gene calls are TRBV27 and TRBJ2-7, with D possibly TRBD2 on 5 matching bases. There are 14 residues in the CDR3. Trimming took off 5 bases at V and 0 bases at J, with 11 bases between the two ends. Germline V gene lookup returns CDR1 MNHEY and CDR2 SMNVEV (reference sequence). CDR3 sequence (DNA): TGTGCCAGCAGTCACGCCCGGGACTCCTACGAGCAGTACTTC. Amino acids: CASSHARDSYEQYF.

This chain connects TRBV24-1 to TRBJ1-1, with D uncertain. The V and J ends lost 7 bases and 1 base respectively, with 9 bases between them. This CDR3 region has 13 residues. CDR1 KGHDR and CDR2 SFDVKD come from the germline V gene. The CDR3 sequence: CATRDLANTEAFF. CDR3 nucleotides: TGTGCCACCAGGGACTTAGCGAACACTGAAGCTTTCTTT.

The V gene is TRBV4-1, the J gene TRBJ1-3; a weak D match, TRBD1 (6 bases). V gave up 4 bases and J gave up 0 bases, with 13 bases separating them. This CDR3 has 16 amino acids. CDR1 and CDR2 from the germline V gene are MGHRA and YSYEKL. The CDR3 bases are TGCGCCAGCAGCCCGGGGACAAGTAACTCTGGAAACACCATATATTTT. Protein sequence: CASSPGTSNSGNTIYF.

The chain links TRBV29-1 to TRBJ1-1; D is perhaps TRBD1 (5 bases). Germline V gives CDR1 SQVTM, CDR2 ANQGSEA. Trimming stripped 5 bases from V and 9 bases from J, with 13 bases between. The length of the CDR3 is 11 residues. The CDR3 DNA follows: TGCAGCGTTCACAGACAGTCACAAGCTTTCTTT. Its translation is CSVHRQSQAFF.

The rearrangement links TRBV6-6 to TRBJ1-2; 7 positions match TRBD1. Germline V gene lookup returns CDR1 MNHNY and CDR2 SVGAGI (reference sequence). Trimming took 6 bases from V and 8 from J; bases not matched to a gene: 12. This CDR3 comprises 14 residues. This CDR3 reads CASSRSQGEEGYTF. CDR3 nucleotides: TGTGCCAGCAGCCGAAGCCAGGGGGAGGAAGGCTACACCTTC.

V gene TRBV7-8 combines with J gene TRBJ2-1; D possibly corresponds to TRBD2 (6 bases). The CDR3 extends over 16 amino acids. Germline V gene data show CDR1 as SGHVS and CDR2 as FQNEAQ. Trimming cost V 1 base and J 3 bases, with 13 bases left between them. The CDR3 nucleotides are TGTGCCAGCAGCTTAGAAATCAGCGGGCTCTACAATGAGCAGTTCTTC. It encodes CASSLEISGLYNEQFF.

The J gene is TRBJ2-3, the V gene TRBV6-2 or TRBV6-3, with 8 positions matching TRBD2. The germline CDR1 and CDR2 sequences are MNHEY and SVGEGT. V was pared by 5 bases and J by 0 bases, with 4 bases of the junction left unmatched. The CDR3 runs 15 residues. CDR3 nucleotide sequence: TGTGCCAGCAGTCAAGAGCGGGGGAGCACAGATACGCAGTATTTT. Translating it yields CASSQERGSTDTQYF.

V usage is TRBV14 and J usage is TRBJ2-1; 7 bases match TRBD1. CDR1 and CDR2 (germline): SGHDN, FVKESK. The CDR3 sequence is 14 residues long. The V gene end was trimmed by 4 bases and the J gene end by 9 bases; junction bases not matched to a gene: 9. CDR3 DNA: TGTGCCAGCAGCCCCAGACAGGGAAACACTGAGCAGTTCTTC. Translated, it gives CASSPRQGNTEQFF.

The chain carries TRBV29-1 and TRBJ2-3; tentative D call: TRBD2 (5 bases). Per the germline V gene, CDR1 is SQVTM and CDR2 is ANQGSEA. Trimming stripped 4 bases from V and 3 bases from J, with 8 bases between. The CDR3 covers 12 residues. The CDR3 loop is CSVAPGTDTQYF. The DNA for the CDR3 is TGCAGCGTTGCCCCGGGGACAGATACGCAGTATTTT.

The V and J genes are TRBV11-2 and TRBJ1-6, with TRBD1 matching over 7 bases. The CDR3 sequence is 14 residues long. The V gene's germline CDR1 is SGHAT and CDR2 FQNNGV. The junction had 6 bases not matched to a gene; V was cut back by 4 bases and J by 9 bases. The CDR3 coding sequence is TGTGCCAGCAGCTATACAGGGGCAGGTTCACCCCTCCACTTT. Its protein is CASSYTGAGSPLHF.

J is TRBJ2-1 and V is TRBV29-1; 8 positions match TRBD1. In germline, CDR1 is SQVTM, CDR2 ANQGSEA. This CDR3 spans 12 amino acids. V lost 7 bases and J lost 5; bases outside the gene matches: 4. The DNA for the CDR3 is TGCAGCGCGGGACAGGCGAACAATGAGCAGTTCTTC. As protein: CSAGQANNEQFF.

The V gene is TRBV28, the J gene TRBJ1-2; D is unclear. The CDR3 totals 17 residues. V was cut by 7 bases and J by 2 bases, with 23 bases left in between. Germline CDR1 reads MDHEN; CDR2 reads SYDVKM. CDR3 coding DNA: TGTGCCAGCACTAACTCGCCCCGGCGGGAACCGAACTATGGCTACACCTTC. Protein sequence: CASTNSPRREPNYGYTF.

The V and J genes are TRBV6-1 and TRBJ2-3; 11 nucleotides align to TRBD2. The CDR3 runs to 16 residues. V gave up 4 bases and J gave up 2 bases; unmatched junction bases: 5. Germline V CDR1 and CDR2: MNHNS, SASEGT. The CDR3 protein is CASSAVLAGVTDTQYF. In nucleotides, the CDR3 is TGTGCCAGCAGTGCAGTACTAGCGGGGGTCACAGATACGCAGTATTTT.

The chain couples TRBV4-3 to TRBJ1-2; TRBD1 aligns across 7 bases. The CDR3 loop spans 18 amino acids. From germline, CDR1 is LGHNA and CDR2 YSLEER. Trimming at V came to 1 base and at J to 11 bases, leaving 22 bases not matched to a gene. In DNA form, the CDR3 reads TGCGCCAGCAGCCAAGTAATCCTCACCGGGACAGATTATTCCTCATACACCTTC. It yields the protein CASSQVILTGTDYSSYTF.

This rearrangement joins TRBV10-3 to TRBJ2-1; 10 bases align to TRBD2. Trimming at V came to 2 bases and at J to 5 bases, leaving 3 bases not matched to a gene. CDR1 and CDR2 (germline): ENHRY, SYGVKD. The length of the CDR3 is 15 residues. In DNA form, the CDR3 reads TGTGCCATCAGTGAGAGCCTAGCGGGGGACAATGAGCAGTTCTTC. Translating gives CAISESLAGDNEQFF.

The chain uses TRBV4-2 and TRBJ2-2; 8 bases line up with TRBD2. The J segment lost 4 bases and the V segment lost 6 bases, leaving 16 bases of the junction unmatched. This CDR3 is 18 amino acids long. Germline assignment: CDR1 LGHNA and CDR2 YNFKEQ. For the CDR3, the DNA is TGTGCCAGCAGTCCAAGAGAATTAAGCGGGAGTGTCACCGGGGAGCTGTTTTTT. It codes for CASSPRELSGSVTGELFF.

V is TRBV7-2 and J is TRBJ1-5, with D maybe TRBD1 (6 bases). CDR1 and CDR2 (germline): SGHTA, FQGNSA. The V and J ends lost 5 bases and 4 bases respectively, with 21 bases between them. The CDR3 extends over 17 amino acids. DNA of the CDR3: TGTGCCAGCAGCCCGATTAACACAGGGATGGCAAATCAGCCCCAGCATTTT. Protein product: CASSPINTGMANQPQHF.

The gene calls are TRBV6-5 and TRBJ1-1; no definite D call. Trimming removed 9 bases at V and 1 base at J, with 12 bases between. The CDR3 loop spans 13 amino acids. Germline V gene sequence: CDR1 MNHEY, CDR2 SVGAGI. The CDR3 region has the DNA TGTGCCAGTAGCAGACTTCCGAACACTGAAGCTTTCTTT. This translates into CASSRLPNTEAFF.

This clone was observed a single time. CDR3 DNA: TGTGCCAGCAGCCAAGCCGTAGGGGGCCTTGAGACCCAGTACTTC. Amino acids: CASSQAVGGLETQYF. The chain uses TRBV3-1 (or the pseudogene TRBV3-2) and TRBJ2-5, with 7 bases fitting TRBD1. Germline V lookup: CDR1 LGHDT, CDR2 YNNKEL (reference sequence). The CDR3 totals 15 residues. V trimming: 1 base; J trimming: 5 bases; junction bases outside the gene matches: 7.

V is TRBV6-5 and J is TRBJ1-2; D not resolved. Germline loops: CDR1 MNHEY, CDR2 SVGAGI. V was clipped by 3 bases and J by 8 bases, with 16 bases between them. This CDR3 region has 14 residues. CDR3 coding DNA: TGTGCCAGCAGTTATCGCGACTCCATCGGGGGCTACACCTTC. Amino acids: CASSYRDSIGGYTF.

The chain links TRBV10-3 to TRBJ2-1; 8 bases match TRBD1. Germline CDR1 ENHRY, CDR2 SYGVKD. V was pared by 2 bases and J by 5 bases, with 2 bases of the junction left unmatched. The CDR3 totals 14 residues. DNA for the CDR3: TGTGCCATCAGTGAGCAGGGGGCGGACAATGAGCAGTTCTTC. This codes for CAISEQGADNEQFF.

This clone was counted between two and nine times. The J gene is TRBJ1-2, the V gene TRBV3-1 (or the pseudogene TRBV3-2), with 7 bases aligning to TRBD1. The V gene's germline CDR1 is LGHDT and CDR2 YNNKEL (reference sequence). V lost 4 bases, J lost 8 bases, and 16 bases stayed unmatched. This CDR3 contains 16 residues. DNA of the CDR3: TGTGCCAGCAGCCTCCAGAAGGGGGCCGCCGTTAAGGGCTACACCTTC. This codes for CASSLQKGAAVKGYTF.

CDR3 in amino acids: CASTWTTHDGYTF. In DNA form, the CDR3 reads TGTGCCAGCACCTGGACAACTCATGATGGCTACACCTTC. The V gene is TRBV12-3 or TRBV12-4, the J gene TRBJ1-2; TRBD1 is a possible D gene (5 bases). The CDR3 loop spans 13 amino acids. The V gene lost 7 bases and the J gene lost 6 bases, with 15 bases spanning the gap.

This clone was picked up one time. The V gene is TRBV19, the J gene TRBJ1-3, with D hard to call. The CDR3 loop spans 15 amino acids. Germline V gene lookup returns CDR1 LNHDA and CDR2 SQIVND (reference sequence). V gave up 4 bases and J gave up 0 bases, with 10 bases separating them. The CDR3 loop is CASSKSRISGNTIYF. CDR3 nucleotides: TGTGCCAGTAGTAAATCTCGTATCTCTGGAAACACCATATATTTT. Full variable domain (remainder filled in from reference TRBV19 and TRBJ1-3): DGGITQSPKYLFRKEGQNVTLSCEQNLNHDAMYWYRQDPGQGLRLIYYSQIVNDFQKGDIAEGYSVSREKKESFPLTVTSAQKNPTAFYLCASSKSRISGNTIYFGEGSWLTVV.

This chain connects TRBV19 to TRBJ2-4, with a possible D match to TRBD2 (6 bases). Trimming took off 3 bases at V and 0 bases at J, with 15 bases between the two ends. The CDR3 spans 17 residues. The germline gives CDR1 LNHDA, CDR2 SQIVND (reference sequence). Here the CDR3 reads CASSIFAERAAKNIQYF. The CDR3 DNA reads as TGTGCCAGTAGTATTTTCGCTGAGCGGGCAGCCAAAAACATTCAGTACTTC. The full variable domain, with the rest looked up from reference TRBV19 and TRBJ2-4, is DGGITQSPKYLFRKEGQNVTLSCEQNLNHDAMYWYRQDPGQGLRLIYYSQIVNDFQKGDIAEGYSVSREKKESFPLTVTSAQKNPTAFYLCASSIFAERAAKNIQYFGAGTRLSVL.

V gene TRBV15 combines with J gene TRBJ2-5, with D hard to call. CDR1 and CDR2 (germline): LNHNV, YYDKDF (reference sequence). The CDR3 is made up of 14 amino acids. Trimming took 0 bases from V and 3 from J, leaving 8 bases between them. CDR3 in DNA: TGTGCCACCAGCAGAGATCAGCAGGAAGAGACCCAGTACTTC. This encodes CATSRDQQEETQYF.

In its sample, this clone was seen a few times. The chain couples TRBV20-1 to TRBJ2-7, with TRBD2 as a possible D gene (5 bases). V dropped 3 bases and J dropped 5 bases, with 20 bases sitting between them. The CDR3 consists of 15 residues. The germline CDR1 and CDR2 sequences are DFQATT and SNEGSKA (reference sequence). CDR3 nucleotide sequence: TGCAGTGCTAGTGTGTTGGCGCTAGCTCTGGACGAGCAGTACTTC. Translated, it gives CSASVLALALDEQYF.

The CDR3 bases are TGTGCCAGCTCACCACTACAGTCCGACTATGGCTACACCTTC. Translation: CASSPLQSDYGYTF. The chain links TRBV18 to TRBJ1-2; D gene uncertain. Trimming pared 1 base from V and 3 bases from J, leaving 9 bases between. Germline CDR1 KGHSH, CDR2 LQKENI. CDR3 length: 14 residues.

The chain couples TRBV6-2 or TRBV6-3 to TRBJ1-2, with D possibly TRBD1 on 5 matching bases. Trimming took off 2 bases at V and 2 bases at J, with 15 bases between the two ends. The CDR3 is made up of 16 amino acids. CDR1 and CDR2 (germline): MNHEY, SVGEGT. DNA for the CDR3: TGTGCCAGCAGTTACCCGGAAGGCGGGGGAAACTATGGCTACACCTTC. This gives the protein CASSYPEGGGNYGYTF.